This TCR beta chain is drawn from a study of blood T cells in healthy people across ages. Looked up from germline, CDR1 is MRHNA and CDR2 is SNTAGT. The CDR3 sequence is 15 residues long. J lost 2 bases, V lost 4 bases, and 3 bases had no gene match. It was with a sample-barcoded 5' primer and a J-beta primer mix that a second PCR of roughly 7 to 12 cycles was run. TCRdb fed the 5' RACE reads into MiXCR, producing one record per CDR3 protein. This table has 1.5 million to 2 million distinct CDR3 sequences, 28% appearing once. This clonotype was found a few times. The sequencing sample was made of blood. The genes are TRBV6-4 and TRBJ1-2; 11 bases agree with TRBD1. This clonotype was sampled from a woman in her twenties or thirties in good health. The DNA of the CDR3 is TGTGCCAGCAGTGTCGGGACAGGGGGAAACTATGGCTACACCTTC. This translates into CASSVGTGGNYGYTF.